The 26 T cell receptor beta chains below all came from one sample that was sequenced in a study of T cells in Graves' hyperthyroidism and ophthalmopathy. TCR beta CDR3 sequences were amplified from RNA transcripts. Researchers ran a first-round RT-PCR on the TCR CDR3 using the HTBI primer set. MiXCR was run by TCRdb on the multiplex PCR reads, yielding one entry per CDR3 protein. The sample carries 490,000 or so distinct CDR3 sequences, about 15% recorded once. The sample taken for sequencing was blood. Receptors were obtained from a woman in her thirties with Graves' ophthalmopathy.

There are a few counts of this clonotype. V is TRBV12-3 or TRBV12-4 and J is TRBJ1-5; TRBD1 matches at 8 bases. The CDR3 is 13 amino acids. V was pared by 5 bases and J by 8 bases, with 5 bases of the junction left unmatched. The CDR3 DNA reads TGTGCCAGCAGTCCCAGGGGGCAAGAGCCCCAGCATTTT. Encoded protein: CASSPRGQEPQHF.

This clonotype showed up just a few times. The V call is TRBV24-1, the J call TRBJ2-7, with TRBD1 as a possible D gene (6 bases). Germline V gene lookup returns CDR1 KGHDR and CDR2 SFDVKD. The CDR3 has 14 amino acids. Trimming removed 7 bases at V and 0 bases at J, with 12 bases between. In DNA, the CDR3 is TGTGCCACCAGCCCGACAGGAAACTCCTACGAGCAGTACTTC. Translation: CATSPTGNSYEQYF.

The chain has TRBV19 and TRBJ2-3, with TRBD2 matching over 9 bases. With 5 bases clipped from V and 0 bases from J, the junction kept 6 bases outside the gene matches. This CDR3 region has 16 residues. Germline V lookup: CDR1 LNHDA, CDR2 SQIVND (reference sequence). CDR3 in amino acids: CASSGLAGTSTDTQYF. In nucleotides, the CDR3 is TGTGCCAGTAGTGGGCTAGCGGGAACTAGCACAGATACGCAGTATTTT.

V and J are TRBV9 and TRBJ2-7, with 7 positions matching TRBD1. V lost 0 bases to trimming and J lost 6 bases; unmatched junction nucleotides: 9. Per the germline V gene, CDR1 is SGDLS and CDR2 is YYNGEE. This CDR3 is 15 amino acids long. This CDR3 is CASSVADRVFAEQYF. CDR3 sequence (DNA): TGTGCCAGCAGCGTAGCCGACAGGGTCTTTGCCGAGCAGTACTTC.

This clonotype was counted at least ten times. The chain couples TRBV6-2 or TRBV6-3 to TRBJ1-1; no clear D gene. The CDR3 length is 14 residues. V shed 2 bases and J shed 1 base, with 8 bases lying between them. Looked up from germline, CDR1 is MNHEY and CDR2 is SVGEGT. The CDR3 protein is CASSYGAGNTEAFF. CDR3 in DNA: TGTGCCAGCAGTTACGGAGCCGGGAACACTGAAGCTTTCTTT.

This chain uses TRBV28 with TRBJ2-1; the match to TRBD2 covers 10 bases. CDR1 is MDHEN and CDR2 is SYDVKM in the germline V gene. V dropped 5 bases and J dropped 9; count of bases not matched to a gene: 10. This CDR3 is built from 15 residues. The CDR3 sequence: CASSQLTSGTSEQFF. DNA of the CDR3: TGTGCCAGCAGTCAATTAACTAGCGGGACGTCTGAGCAGTTCTTC.

V gene TRBV4-3 combines with J gene TRBJ2-7; TRBD2 agrees at 8 bases. V trimming: 0 bases; J trimming: 3 bases; junction bases outside the gene matches: 10. Germline V gives CDR1 LGHNA, CDR2 YSLEER. The CDR3 totals 17 residues. The CDR3 region has the DNA TGCGCCAGCAGCCAAGACCTGACTAGCGTCTCCCACTACGAGCAGTACTTC. This encodes CASSQDLTSVSHYEQYF.

This clonotype was observed at least ten times. The chain recombines TRBV30 with TRBJ1-5; D gene unclear. The ends were cut back, 2 bases at V and 3 bases at J, with 8 bases in the middle. Germline V gene lookup returns CDR1 GTSNPN and CDR2 SVGIG (reference sequence). The CDR3 has 13 amino acids. CDR3 coding DNA: TGTGCCTGGAGTTCTGGGGTCAATCAGCCCCAGCATTTT. This encodes CAWSSGVNQPQHF. Based on the CDR3 plus reference TRBV30 and TRBJ1-5, the full variable domain is SQTIHQWPATLVQPVGSPLSLECTVEGTSNPNLYWYRQAAGRGLQLLFYSVGIGQISSEVPQNLSASRPQDRQFILSSKKLLLSDSGFYLCAWSSGVNQPQHFGDGTRLSIL.

This chain links TRBV19 with TRBJ2-2; D gene unclear. With 7 bases removed from V and 0 bases from J, the gap between germline ends came to 12 bases. The length of the CDR3 is 15 residues. Germline-derived CDR1 and CDR2 are LNHDA and SQIVND (reference sequence). The CDR3 region is CASIPAIANTGELFF. CDR3 coding DNA: TGTGCCAGTATTCCAGCGATCGCGAACACCGGGGAGCTGTTTTTT.

The J gene is TRBJ2-1, the V gene TRBV12-3 or TRBV12-4; D is perhaps TRBD2 (5 bases). The V gene lost 2 bases and the J gene lost 15 bases, with 14 bases spanning the gap. The CDR3 is made up of 12 amino acids. CDR3 protein: CASSLMVGLPFF. The CDR3 DNA is TGTGCCAGCAGTTTAATGGTAGGACTCCCGTTCTTC.

The chain's CDR3 is CASSLVFGGETQYF. The CDR3, as DNA: TGCGCCAGCAGCCTAGTCTTTGGGGGGGAGACCCAGTACTTC. The V gene is TRBV4-1, the J gene TRBJ2-5; D might be TRBD2 (6 bases). Trimming left V 4 bases short and J 5 bases short, with 14 bases between. Per the germline V gene, CDR1 is MGHRA and CDR2 is YSYEKL. CDR3 length equals 14 residues.

This clonotype was observed at least ten times. The J gene is TRBJ1-5, the V gene TRBV30; D not resolved. From germline, CDR1 is GTSNPN and CDR2 SVGIG (reference sequence). The CDR3 has 12 residues. Between the trimmed V and J ends, which lost 4 bases and 4 bases, there was a span of 8 bases. In nucleotides, the CDR3 is TGTGCCTGGACTTATGGTAATCAGCCCCAGCATTTT. This sequence encodes CAWTYGNQPQHF.

V usage is TRBV4-3 and J usage is TRBJ2-7; possible D gene TRBD1, 6 bases. Looked up from germline, CDR1 is LGHNA and CDR2 is YSLEER. CDR3 length equals 15 residues. Trimming left V 0 bases short and J 0 bases short, with 9 bases between. Here the CDR3 DNA reads TGCGCCAGCAGCCAAGAAAGGGGGAACTCCTACGAGCAGTACTTC. Translation: CASSQERGNSYEQYF.

In this sample, this clonotype turned up a few times. The genes are TRBV7-9 and TRBJ1-5; the D is unclear. The V end was cut by 5 bases, the J end by 4 bases, with 12 bases between. The CDR3 spans 14 residues. Germline CDR1 SEHNR, CDR2 FQNEAQ (reference sequence). The CDR3 protein is CASSGQVGNQPQHF. The CDR3 DNA follows: TGTGCCAGCAGCGGCCAGGTTGGTAATCAGCCCCAGCATTTT. Using reference TRBV7-9 and TRBJ1-5 for the parts outside the CDR3, the full variable domain is DTGVSQNPRHKITKRGQNVTFRCDPISEHNRLYWYRQTLGQGPEFLTYFQNEAQLEKSRLLSDRFSAERPKGSFSTLEIQRTEQGDSAMYLCASSGQVGNQPQHFGDGTRLSIL.

The table lists this clonotype with many counts. V gene TRBV2 combines with J gene TRBJ1-1; D is undetermined. Looked up from germline, CDR1 is SNHLY and CDR2 is FYNNEI. V lost 0 bases and J 4 bases, leaving 3 bases between the germline ends. The CDR3 extends over 12 amino acids. The CDR3 protein is CASSEASTEAFF. In nucleotides, the CDR3 is TGTGCCAGCAGTGAAGCGAGCACTGAAGCTTTCTTT.

On this clonotype itself: This could be a read error, since a much larger clone is one nucleotide away. The chain joins TRBV19 to TRBJ1-1; D is unresolved. CDR3 length equals 13 residues. CDR1 and CDR2 (germline): LNHDA, SQIVND (reference sequence). Here the CDR3 reads CARSIGGPSEAFF. In DNA, the CDR3 is TGTGCCAGAAGTATCGGAGGTCCTTCTGAAGCTTTCTTT.

The chain is built from TRBV3-1 and TRBJ1-1, with D possibly matching TRBD1 (5 bases). The V end lost 4 bases, the J end lost 8 bases, and 11 bases lay between the germline ends. Germline CDR1 is LGHDT and CDR2 is YNNKEL (reference sequence). The length of the CDR3 is 12 residues. The CDR3 bases are TGTGCCAGCAGCCCGGGGGGTAAAGAAGCTTTCTTT. The encoded protein is CASSPGGKEAFF.

There are many counts of this clonotype. The J gene is TRBJ1-1, the V gene TRBV6-5; D remains ambiguous. The CDR3 has 14 amino acids. The ends were cut back, 2 bases at V and 3 bases at J, with 10 bases in the middle. Looked up from germline, CDR1 is MNHEY and CDR2 is SVGAGI. The CDR3 is CASSYGRMYTEAFF. The CDR3 coding sequence is TGTGCCAGCAGTTACGGGAGGATGTACACTGAAGCTTTCTTT.

In this sample, this clonotype turned up a few times. V and J are TRBV5-1 and TRBJ2-2; the match to TRBD1 covers 8 bases. Germline CDR1 SGHRS, CDR2 YFSETQ. The CDR3 has 14 residues. J gave up 7 bases and V 4 bases, and 6 bases lay outside the gene matches. CDR3 in amino acids: CASSPDRGGGELFF. The CDR3, as DNA: TGCGCCAGCAGCCCCGACAGGGGAGGCGGGGAGCTGTTTTTT.

This clonotype was seen many times. The chain links TRBV7-9 to TRBJ1-1, with 10 bases lining up with TRBD1. Germline-derived CDR1 and CDR2 are SEHNR and FQNEAQ (reference sequence). The CDR3 totals 15 residues. After removal of 2 bases from V and 6 bases from J, the junction contained 6 bases not matched to a gene. CDR3 amino acids: CASSLPGTGVPEAFF. In nucleotides, the CDR3 is TGTGCCAGCAGCTTACCGGGGACAGGGGTACCTGAAGCTTTCTTT.

This clonotype showed up many times. The chain is built from TRBV2 and TRBJ2-4; 7 bases map to TRBD2. The CDR3 is 13 amino acids. The germline CDR1 and CDR2 sequences are SNHLY and FYNNEI. V was pared by 7 bases and J by 3 bases, with 3 bases of the junction left unmatched. CDR3 nucleotides: TGTGCCAGCACGAGGGAGGGCAAAAACATTCAGTACTTC. Its translation: CASTREGKNIQYF. The variable domain in full, with the rest retrieved from reference TRBV2 and TRBJ2-4, is EPEVTQTPSHQVTQMGQEVILRCVPISNHLYFYWYRQILGQKVEFLVSFYNNEISEKSEIFDDQFSVERPDGSNFTLKIRSTKLEDSAMYFCASTREGKNIQYFGAGTRLSVL.

This clonotype was seen repeatedly, ten times or more. V gene TRBV18 combines with J gene TRBJ1-3; no firm D call. The germline V and J ends were trimmed by 2 bases and 0 bases, with 5 bases remaining between them. Germline CDR1 is KGHSH and CDR2 is LQKENI. There are 14 residues in the CDR3. CDR3 sequence reads: CASSPGVSGNTIYF. The CDR3 nucleotides read TGTGCCAGCTCACCAGGGGTCTCTGGAAACACCATATATTTT.

This clonotype was seen repeatedly, ten times or more. The chain joins TRBV2 to TRBJ2-3; D not certain. The CDR3 totals 13 residues. The germline V and J ends were trimmed by 5 bases and 4 bases, with 10 bases remaining between them. Looked up from germline, CDR1 is SNHLY and CDR2 is FYNNEI. The CDR3 spells CASSYGQSDTQYF. The CDR3 DNA follows: TGTGCCAGCAGTTACGGGCAGTCAGATACGCAGTATTTT.

This clonotype was counted many times. The gene calls are TRBV10-3 and TRBJ2-3, with TRBD1 matching over 8 bases. This CDR3 is 15 amino acids long. Germline values: CDR1 ENHRY, CDR2 SYGVKD. V shed 7 bases, J shed 0 bases, and the junction held 6 bases outside the gene matches. The CDR3, as DNA: TGTGCCATCAAATCGGGACAGGCTAGCACAGATACGCAGTATTTT. Translating it yields CAIKSGQASTDTQYF.

This clonotype has only a few counts. The chain employs TRBV15 and TRBJ1-1; 8 positions match TRBD1. Germline CDR1 and CDR2: LNHNV and YYDKDF (reference sequence). The length of the CDR3 is 15 residues. V was clipped by 2 bases and J by 5 bases; unmatched bases: 7. The CDR3 DNA is TGTGCCACCAGCAGATCGACAGGGGTTATTACTGAAGCTTTCTTT. As protein: CATSRSTGVITEAFF.

This clonotype was counted ten times or more. The chain combines TRBV7-9 with TRBJ2-7; TRBD2 matches 10 bases. The V gene's germline CDR1 is SEHNR and CDR2 FQNEAQ (reference sequence). This CDR3 contains 15 residues. Trimming cost V 5 bases and J 2 bases; bases outside gene matches: 6. The CDR3 DNA reads as TGTGCCAGCAGCATGGGGGGACTAGCGACCTACGAGCAGTACTTC. It translates to CASSMGGLATYEQYF.